The clone carrying this T cell receptor (beta chain) was observed a single time. Its cognate antigen is unknown. This specimen belongs to a study of cytomegalovirus exposure and HLA in healthy donors. Whole-study findings and limits: What TCR beta sequences reportedly achieved was accurate prediction of HLA-A and HLA-B alleles in most subjects. Exclusion applied to some V segments, including TRBV6-2 and TRBV6-3, as they were indistinguishable. Researchers counted around 170 TCR beta chains as cytomegalovirus-associated. As was reported, the classifier diagnosed cytomegalovirus status with high specificity and sensitivity.

The primer mix had 60 Vbeta and 13 Jbeta primers. Repertoires were generated with immunoSEQ multiplex PCR, while TCRdb's copy carries only in-frame clones and drops some. The repertoire holds 150,000 to 170,000 clones, around 74% seen once, with over 1.1% in the top ten. The CDR3 is 14 amino acids. Germline lookup yields CDR1 MNHEY and CDR2 SVGAGI. V was clipped by 4 bases and J by 6 bases; unmatched bases: 5. Material: PBMCs. The chain is built from TRBV6-5 and TRBJ2-2; 7 nucleotides line up with TRBD2. The TCR sequence derives from a young man in good health and CMV-seronegative. The chain's CDR3 is CASSSGLWAGELFF. The CDR3 DNA follows: TGTGCCAGCAGTTCGGGACTATGGGCCGGGGAGCTGTTTTTT.